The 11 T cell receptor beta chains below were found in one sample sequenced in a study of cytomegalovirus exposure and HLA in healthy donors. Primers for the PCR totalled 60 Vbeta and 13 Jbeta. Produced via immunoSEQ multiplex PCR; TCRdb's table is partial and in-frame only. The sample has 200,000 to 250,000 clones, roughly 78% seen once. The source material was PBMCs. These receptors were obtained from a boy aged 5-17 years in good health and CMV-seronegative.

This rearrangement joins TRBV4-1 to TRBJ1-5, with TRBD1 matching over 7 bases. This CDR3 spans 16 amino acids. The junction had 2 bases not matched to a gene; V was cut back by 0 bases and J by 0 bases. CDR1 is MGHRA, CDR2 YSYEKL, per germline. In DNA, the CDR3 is TGCGCCAGCAGCCAAGATACAGGGGCTAGCAATCAGCCCCAGCATTTT. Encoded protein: CASSQDTGASNQPQHF.

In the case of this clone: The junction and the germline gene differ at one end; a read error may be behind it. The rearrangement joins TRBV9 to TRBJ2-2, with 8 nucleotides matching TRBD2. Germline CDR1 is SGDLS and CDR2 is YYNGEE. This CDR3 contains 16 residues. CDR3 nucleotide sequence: TGTGCCTGCAGCGAACCCCTCGGGGGGGCAGGCGGGGAGCTGTTTTTT. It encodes CACSEPLGGAGGELFF. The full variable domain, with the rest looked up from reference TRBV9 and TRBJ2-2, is DSGVTQTPKHLITATGQRVTLRCSPRSGDLSVYWYQQSLDQGLQFLIQYYNGEERAKGNILERFSAQQFPDLHSELNLSSLELGDSALYFCACSEPLGGAGGELFFGEGSRLTVL.

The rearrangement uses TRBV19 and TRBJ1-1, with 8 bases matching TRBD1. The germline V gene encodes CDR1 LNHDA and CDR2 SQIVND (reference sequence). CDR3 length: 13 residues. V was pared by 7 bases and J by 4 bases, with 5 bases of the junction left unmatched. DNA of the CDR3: TGTGCCAGTACCAAAACAGGGGGCACTGAAGCTTTCTTT. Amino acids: CASTKTGGTEAFF.

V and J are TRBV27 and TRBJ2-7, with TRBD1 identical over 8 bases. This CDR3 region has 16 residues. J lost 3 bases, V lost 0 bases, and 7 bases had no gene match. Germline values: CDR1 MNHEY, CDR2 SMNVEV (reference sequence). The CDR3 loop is CASSLSVGGQGYEQYF. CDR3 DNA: TGTGCCAGCAGTTTATCCGTGGGAGGACAGGGCTACGAGCAGTACTTC.

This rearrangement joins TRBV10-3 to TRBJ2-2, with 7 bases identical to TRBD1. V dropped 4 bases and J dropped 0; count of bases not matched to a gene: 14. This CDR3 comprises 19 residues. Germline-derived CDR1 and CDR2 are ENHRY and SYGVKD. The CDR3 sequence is CAISGNTGTALANTGELFF. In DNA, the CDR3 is TGTGCCATCAGTGGGAACACCGGGACAGCTTTGGCGAACACCGGGGAGCTGTTTTTT.

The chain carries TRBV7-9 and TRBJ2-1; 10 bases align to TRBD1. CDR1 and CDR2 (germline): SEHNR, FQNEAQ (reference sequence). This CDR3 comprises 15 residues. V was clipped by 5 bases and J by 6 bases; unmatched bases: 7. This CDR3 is CASSTGTGDANEQFF. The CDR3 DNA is TGTGCCAGCAGCACCGGGACAGGGGATGCCAATGAGCAGTTCTTC.

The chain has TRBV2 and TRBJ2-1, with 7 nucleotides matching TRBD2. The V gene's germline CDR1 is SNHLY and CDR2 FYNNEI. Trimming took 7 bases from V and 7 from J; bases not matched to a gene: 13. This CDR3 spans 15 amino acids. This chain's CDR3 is CASKRGRDHTNEQFF. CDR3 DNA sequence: TGTGCCAGCAAGCGGGGTCGCGACCATACAAATGAGCAGTTCTTC.

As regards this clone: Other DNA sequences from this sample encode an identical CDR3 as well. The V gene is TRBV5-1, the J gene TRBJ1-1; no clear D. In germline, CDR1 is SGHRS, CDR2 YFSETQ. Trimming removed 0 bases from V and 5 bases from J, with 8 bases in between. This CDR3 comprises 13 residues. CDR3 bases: TGCGCCAGCAGCTTGGACCCGGGTACTGAAGCTTTCTTT. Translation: CASSLDPGTEAFF.

CDR3 sequence reads: CASRFGQGTYGYTF. CDR3 nucleotides: TGTGCCAGCAGATTCGGACAGGGGACCTATGGCTACACCTTC. The chain joins TRBV6-6 to TRBJ1-2; TRBD1 matches at 9 bases. The V and J ends lost 6 bases and 4 bases, in that order; junction bases with no gene match: 6. The CDR3 length is 14 residues. Germline CDR1 reads MNHNY; CDR2 reads SVGAGI (reference sequence).

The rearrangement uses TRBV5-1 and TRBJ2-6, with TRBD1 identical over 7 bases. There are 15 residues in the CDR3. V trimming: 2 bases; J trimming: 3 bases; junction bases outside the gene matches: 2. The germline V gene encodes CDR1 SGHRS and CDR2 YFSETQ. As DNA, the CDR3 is TGCGCCAGCAGCTTAACAGGGGTTGGGGCCAACGTCCTGACTTTC. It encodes CASSLTGVGANVLTF. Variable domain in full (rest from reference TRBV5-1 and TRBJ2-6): KAGVTQTPRYLIKTRGQQVTLSCSPISGHRSVSWYQQTPGQGLQFLFEYFSETQRNKGNFPGRFSGRQFSNSRSEMNVSTLELGDSALYLCASSLTGVGANVLTFGAGSRLTVL.

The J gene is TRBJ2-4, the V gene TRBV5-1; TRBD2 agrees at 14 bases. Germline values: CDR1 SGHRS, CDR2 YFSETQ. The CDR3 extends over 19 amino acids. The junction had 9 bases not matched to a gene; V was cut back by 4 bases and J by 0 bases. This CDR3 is CASSAGTSGSLEAKNIQYF. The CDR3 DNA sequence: TGCGCCAGCAGCGCTGGGACTAGCGGGAGCTTGGAAGCCAAAAACATTCAGTACTTC.